What follows are 22 T cell receptor beta chains derived from one specimen sequenced in a study of blood T cell repertoires in COVID-19. Libraries were prepared by immunoSEQ multiplex PCR; TCRdb keeps only in-frame clonotypes and omits some of them. The sample yields roughly 53,000 clones, 90% to 95% seen once. Sequenced input: peripheral blood. These receptors all stem from a human donor in a cohort sampled during active COVID-19.

V gene TRBV25-1 combines with J gene TRBJ2-3; TRBD1 is a possible D gene (5 bases). V was cut by 4 bases and J by 4 bases, with 15 bases left in between. This CDR3 region has 15 residues. Germline assignment: CDR1 MGHDK and CDR2 SYGVNS. The chain's CDR3 is CASSGTGSFSDTQYF. The CDR3 DNA follows: TGTGCCAGCAGTGGAACAGGCAGTTTCTCAGATACGCAGTATTTT.

The gene calls are TRBV27 and TRBJ1-5; 7 bases are shared with TRBD1. The CDR3 runs 16 residues. V trimming: 3 bases; J trimming: 7 bases; junction bases outside the gene matches: 12. The V gene's germline CDR1 is MNHEY and CDR2 SMNVEV (reference sequence). The CDR3, as DNA: TGTGCCAGCAGTTTCCCTGGGTCCCCAGGGGGGCAGCCCCAGCATTTT. It encodes CASSFPGSPGGQPQHF.

The rearrangement links TRBV10-3 to TRBJ2-7; 7 bases fit TRBD1. V lost 10 bases to trimming and J lost 2 bases; unmatched junction nucleotides: 5. This CDR3 spans 12 amino acids. Per the germline V gene, CDR1 is ENHRY and CDR2 is SYGVKD. CDR3 sequence: CATNDRAYEQYF. The CDR3 bases are TGTGCCACCAACGACAGGGCCTACGAGCAGTACTTC.

V is TRBV18 and J is TRBJ1-3; 8 bases are a match to TRBD1. CDR1 and CDR2 (germline): KGHSH, LQKENI. The CDR3 length is 16 residues. Trimming at V came to 2 bases and at J to 0 bases, leaving 3 bases not matched to a gene. DNA of the CDR3: TGTGCCAGCTCACCATGGACAGGGAACTCTGGAAACACCATATATTTT. Translation: CASSPWTGNSGNTIYF.

The V and J genes are TRBV10-3 and TRBJ1-2, with 9 bases matching TRBD1. The germline CDR1 and CDR2 sequences are ENHRY and SYGVKD. V was clipped by 0 bases and J by 6 bases; unmatched bases: 8. This CDR3 spans 16 amino acids. CDR3: CAISESVPGQGHGYTF. In nucleotides, the CDR3 is TGTGCCATCAGTGAGTCAGTGCCGGGACAGGGCCATGGCTACACCTTC.

The chain uses TRBV19 and TRBJ2-1; D is perhaps TRBD2 (5 bases). The CDR3 extends over 14 amino acids. Looked up from germline, CDR1 is LNHDA and CDR2 is SQIVND (reference sequence). The V end lost 7 bases, the J end lost 2 bases, and 12 bases lay between the germline ends. The CDR3 nucleotides read TGTGCCAGTAACCCGGGGAGAACCTACAATGAGCAGTTCTTC. Amino acids: CASNPGRTYNEQFF. Full variable domain (outside the CDR3, taken from reference TRBV19 and TRBJ2-1): DGGITQSPKYLFRKEGQNVTLSCEQNLNHDAMYWYRQDPGQGLRLIYYSQIVNDFQKGDIAEGYSVSREKKESFPLTVTSAQKNPTAFYLCASNPGRTYNEQFFGPGTRLTVL.

J is TRBJ2-7 and V is TRBV6-5; perhaps TRBD2 as D (6 bases). Per the germline V gene, CDR1 is MNHEY and CDR2 is SVGAGI. The V end lost 7 bases, the J end lost 3 bases, and 13 bases lay between the germline ends. This CDR3 has 13 amino acids. CDR3: CASNGGRGYEQYF. As DNA, the CDR3 is TGTGCCAGCAACGGGGGACGGGGCTACGAGCAGTACTTC.

The chain combines TRBV6-5 with TRBJ1-6; D is possibly TRBD1 (6 bases). This CDR3 contains 15 residues. Trimming pared 0 bases from V and 10 bases from J, leaving 13 bases between. Germline lookup yields CDR1 MNHEY and CDR2 SVGAGI. The CDR3 sequence: CASSYSNGGRSPLHF. The CDR3 DNA reads TGTGCCAGCAGTTACTCGAACGGGGGGCGCTCACCCCTCCACTTT.

The rearrangement uses TRBV5-1 and TRBJ2-7; possible D gene TRBD1, 6 bases. V lost 0 bases and J 3 bases, leaving 16 bases between the germline ends. The CDR3 extends over 16 amino acids. Germline V gives CDR1 SGHRS, CDR2 YFSETQ. CDR3 amino acids: CASSLGAGTRGYEQYV. Written as DNA, the CDR3 is TGCGCCAGCAGCTTGGGTGCCGGGACAAGAGGCTACGAGCAGTACGTC.

The chain links TRBV10-3 to TRBJ2-5; maybe TRBD1 (5 bases). The CDR3 is made up of 16 amino acids. Germline CDR1 is ENHRY and CDR2 is SYGVKD. Between the trimmed V and J ends, which lost 0 bases and 4 bases, there was a span of 15 bases. This chain's CDR3 is CAISESLAGPRETQYF. The CDR3, as DNA: TGTGCCATCAGTGAGTCTCTCGCAGGGCCGCGAGAGACCCAGTACTTC.

In DNA, the CDR3 is TGTGCCACCAGACAGGCAGACGAAGCTTTCTTT. It encodes CATRQADEAFF. This chain connects TRBV24-1 to TRBJ1-1, with D possibly TRBD1 on 5 matching bases. Trimming removed 7 bases from V and 8 bases from J, with 10 bases in between. The CDR3 is 11 residues long. The germline V gene has CDR1 KGHDR and CDR2 SFDVKD.

In this sample, this clone turned up once. Distinct nucleotide sequences in the sample also encode this CDR3. This sequence joins TRBV19 and TRBJ2-7, with TRBD2 as a possible D gene (5 bases). Germline assignment: CDR1 LNHDA and CDR2 SQIVND (reference sequence). The V end was cut by 0 bases, the J end by 3 bases, with 12 bases between. The CDR3 contains 15 residues. CDR3 sequence (DNA): TGTGCCAGTAGTATAGAGACGGGATCGAGCTACGAGCAGTACTTC. Translated: CASSIETGSSYEQYF.

The count of this clone is one. The chain is built from TRBV5-4 and TRBJ1-4; 7 bases are a match to TRBD1. V dropped 4 bases and J dropped 7; count of bases not matched to a gene: 13. Germline V gives CDR1 SGHNT, CDR2 YYREEE (reference sequence). The CDR3 runs 16 residues. CDR3 residues: CASSQGGRGGSEKLFF. CDR3 nucleotides: TGTGCCAGCAGCCAGGGGGGCAGGGGAGGAAGTGAAAAACTGTTTTTT.

The chain has TRBV7-9 and TRBJ2-4; unclear D gene. The CDR3 runs 11 residues. In germline, CDR1 is SEHNR, CDR2 FQNEAQ (reference sequence). V was trimmed by 5 bases and J by 9 bases, leaving 8 bases between them. Written as DNA, the CDR3 is TGTGCCAGCAGCAACAATCCCATTCAGTACTTC. This translates into CASSNNPIQYF.

The chain is built from TRBV7-2 and TRBJ2-1; a weak D match, TRBD2 (7 bases). Germline CDR1 SGHTA, CDR2 FQGNSA. The V and J ends lost 5 bases and 8 bases respectively, with 28 bases between them. CDR3 length: 18 amino acids. CDR3 nucleotides: TGTGCCAGCAGCCCGTATAGGGGGGGGTGGGCGATCCCTGATGAGCAGTTCTTC. Translation gives CASSPYRGGWAIPDEQFF.

The J gene is TRBJ2-5, the V gene TRBV3-1 (or the pseudogene TRBV3-2); tentatively, D is TRBD2 (6 bases). Germline V lookup: CDR1 LGHDT, CDR2 YNNKEL (reference sequence). V lost 4 bases and J 4 bases, leaving 10 bases between the germline ends. This CDR3 has 13 amino acids. The CDR3 DNA follows: TGTGCCAGCAGCCCGAGAGCGGGAGAGACCCAGTACTTC. Amino acid sequence: CASSPRAGETQYF.

This chain connects TRBV14 to TRBJ2-3; 7 bases fit TRBD2. This CDR3 is 16 amino acids long. J lost 0 bases, V lost 5 bases, and 8 bases had no gene match. From germline, CDR1 is SGHDN and CDR2 FVKESK. Here the CDR3 reads CASSSGLDWSTDTQYF. The CDR3 DNA follows: TGTGCCAGCAGCTCCGGACTAGATTGGAGCACAGATACGCAGTATTTT.

The V and J genes are TRBV10-3 and TRBJ2-5; TRBD2 matches at 9 bases. This CDR3 has 19 residues. Germline V gene sequence: CDR1 ENHRY, CDR2 SYGVKD. V was pared by 2 bases and J by 6 bases, with 19 bases of the junction left unmatched. The CDR3 DNA sequence: TGTGCCATCAGTGAGAGGGATGAGTCCAGCGGGGGGCGGTTGAAGACCCAGTACTTC. The encoded protein is CAISERDESSGGRLKTQYF.

The genes are TRBV5-4 and TRBJ1-1, with D possibly being TRBD1 (5 bases). This CDR3 has 15 residues. Germline assignment: CDR1 SGHNT and CDR2 YYREEE (reference sequence). Trimming took off 3 bases at V and 0 bases at J, with 12 bases between the two ends. CDR3 bases: TGTGCCAGCAGCTGGCAGGGAAAAGTGAACACTGAAGCTTTCTTT. This gives the protein CASSWQGKVNTEAFF.

The chain recombines TRBV28 with TRBJ2-6; TRBD1 matches 7 bases. Germline V gene lookup returns CDR1 MDHEN and CDR2 SYDVKM. The CDR3 runs to 17 residues. V shed 3 bases, J shed 2 bases, and the junction held 7 bases outside the gene matches. CDR3 in amino acids: CASSFYRGAAGANVLTF. The CDR3 DNA reads TGTGCCAGCAGTTTTTACAGGGGAGCCGCTGGGGCCAACGTCCTGACTTTC.

In its sample, this clone was seen once. Written as DNA, the CDR3 is TGTGCCAGCAGCTTTGACAGGGACCAGCCCCAGCATTTT. Its translation: CASSFDRDQPQHF. This sequence joins TRBV11-1 and TRBJ1-5; 7 positions match TRBD1. J was trimmed by 7 bases and V by 3 bases; bases with no gene match: 3. The CDR3 length is 13 residues. Germline values: CDR1 SGHAT, CDR2 FQDESV (reference sequence).

The V and J genes are TRBV21-1 and TRBJ2-1; the DNA was not compared with TRBD1, the D call given in the table. TRBV21-1 is deemed a pseudogene. The CDR3 extends over 18 amino acids. This chain's CDR3 is CASSKAIGQGAKYNEQFF. CDR3 DNA sequence: TGTGCCAGCAGCAAAGCCATAGGTCAGGGGGCCAAATACAATGAGCAGTTCTTC.